These T cell receptor beta chains were read from a single sample in a study of T cells in Graves' hyperthyroidism and ophthalmopathy. Each CDR3 protein is one row after TCRdb ran MiXCR on the multiplex PCR reads. The table shows roughly 630,000 distinct CDR3 sequences, with approximately 14% occurring only once. Sequenced sample: blood. The receptors shown here come from a woman aged 25-40 years with Graves' hyperthyroidism. Each CDR3 is given with its conserved first and last residue. D genes are given only for firm matches. Expanded clones are given a class, and other clones once, few, many or no size at all.

.,TRBJ2-1,many,TRBV18,CASSPPSDPIYNEQFF,TGTGCCAGCTCACCACCGTCGGATCCGATCTACAATGAGCAGTTCTTC
.,TRBJ2-7,few,TRBV6-1,CASSRTGTGPSYEQYF,TGTGCCAGCAGTCGTACCGGGACGGGGCCCTCCTACGAGCAGTACTTC
TRBD1,TRBJ1-2,many,TRBV30,CAWSVNRGSYGYTF,TGTGCCTGGAGTGTTAACAGGGGGTCGTATGGCTACACCTTC
.,TRBJ2-7,few,TRBV7-3,CASSLVEKYEQYF,TGTGCCAGCAGCTTAGTGGAGAAATACGAGCAGTACTTC
TRBD1,TRBJ1-4,many,TRBV7-8,CASSQGQGANEKLFF,TGTGCCAGCAGCCAAGGACAGGGCGCTAATGAAAAACTGTTTTTT
.,TRBJ2-1,.,TRBV29-1,CSVEMARDSYNEQFF,TGCAGCGTTGAAATGGCCCGGGACTCCTACAATGAGCAGTTCTTC
.,TRBJ2-1,many,TRBV7-2,CASSLRWGYNEQFF,TGTGCCAGCAGCCTCCGTTGGGGGTACAATGAGCAGTTCTTC
TRBD1,TRBJ2-3,many,TRBV12-3/TRBV12-4,CASSSDRVVVYTQYF,TGTGCCAGCAGTTCCGACAGGGTAGTCGTATATACGCAGTATTTT
.,TRBJ2-3,.,TRBV4-2,CASSQEAGLADTQYF,TGTGCCAGCAGCCAAGAGGCCGGACTGGCAGATACGCAGTATTTT
TRBD1,TRBJ2-3,many,TRBV30,CAWSRTGVTDTQYF,TGTGCCTGGAGTCGCACAGGGGTGACAGATACGCAGTATTTT
.,TRBJ2-7,.,TRBV19,CASSIGGSGLTYEQYF,TGTGCCAGTAGTATAGGGGGGTCAGGACTGACCTACGAGCAGTACTTC
.,TRBJ2-1,.,TRBV24-1,CATSDSVPEQFF,TGTGCCACCAGTGATTCAGTCCCCGAGCAGTTCTTC
TRBD2,TRBJ2-1,many,TRBV7-3,CASSLQLAGGPDNEQFF,TGTGCCAGCAGCTTACAACTAGCGGGAGGCCCAGACAATGAGCAGTTCTTC
TRBD2,TRBJ2-2,few,TRBV11-2,CASSLVGGSAGELFF,TGTGCCAGCAGCTTAGTGGGGGGGTCCGCCGGGGAGCTGTTTTTT
.,TRBJ2-1,.,TRBV2,CASSVDTPYNEQFF,TGTGCCAGCAGTGTAGACACCCCGTACAATGAGCAGTTCTTC
TRBD2,TRBJ2-1,.,TRBV6-1,CASTWGGLAGVMNEQFF,TGTGCCAGCACCTGGGGAGGACTAGCGGGAGTCATGAATGAGCAGTTCTTC
TRBD2,TRBJ2-1,many,TRBV18,CASSPGSGVYNEQFF,TGTGCCAGCTCACCAGGGAGCGGGGTCTACAATGAGCAGTTCTTC
.,TRBJ1-4,few,TRBV11-2,CGSSLEWTGEKLFF,TGTGGCAGCAGCTTAGAATGGACGGGCGAAAAACTGTTTTTT
TRBD2,TRBJ2-5,many,TRBV27,CASSPRGVGETQYF,TGTGCCAGCAGTCCCCGGGGGGTAGGAGAGACCCAGTACTTC
TRBD1,TRBJ2-3,few,TRBV28,CASRMGVSGGPTDTQYF,TGTGCCAGCAGAATGGGGGTCTCAGGGGGCCCCACAGATACGCAGTATTTT
.,TRBJ1-1,.,TRBV27,CASSDLGRSSTEAFF,TGTGCCAGCAGTGATTTGGGGCGTAGTAGCACTGAAGCTTTCTTT
.,TRBJ1-1,many,TRBV18,CASSTQTEAFF,TGTGCCAGCTCAACTCAGACTGAAGCTTTCTTT
TRBD2,TRBJ2-1,few,TRBV5-6,CASSLGPGTSYNEQFF,TGTGCCAGCAGCTTGGGTCCCGGGACTAGCTACAATGAGCAGTTCTTC
TRBD2,TRBJ2-7,.,TRBV12-3/TRBV12-4,CASADSGGYTGTSVTYEQYF,TGTGCCAGCGCCGACTCTGGGGGGTATACCGGGACTAGCGTAACCTACGAGCAGTACTTC
.,TRBJ2-3,.,TRBV7-9,CASSPTLATNTQYF,TGTGCCAGCAGCCCCACTCTAGCCACAAATACGCAGTATTTT
.,TRBJ1-3,many,TRBV15,CATSRQITGFGNTIYF,TGTGCCACCAGCCGACAAATAACAGGTTTTGGAAACACCATATATTTT